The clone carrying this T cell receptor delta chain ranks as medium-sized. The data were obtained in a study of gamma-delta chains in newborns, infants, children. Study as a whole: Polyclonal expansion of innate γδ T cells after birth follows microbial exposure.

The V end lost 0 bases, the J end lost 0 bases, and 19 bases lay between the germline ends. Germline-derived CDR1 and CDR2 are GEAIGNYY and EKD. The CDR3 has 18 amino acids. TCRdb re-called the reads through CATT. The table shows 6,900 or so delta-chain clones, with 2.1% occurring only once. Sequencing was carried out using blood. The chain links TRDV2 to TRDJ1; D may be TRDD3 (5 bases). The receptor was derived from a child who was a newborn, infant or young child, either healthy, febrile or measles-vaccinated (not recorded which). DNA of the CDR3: TGTGCCTGTGACACCGGTAGTCGTAGGACTGGCTACACCGATAAACTCATCTTT. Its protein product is CACDTGSRRTGYTDKLIF.